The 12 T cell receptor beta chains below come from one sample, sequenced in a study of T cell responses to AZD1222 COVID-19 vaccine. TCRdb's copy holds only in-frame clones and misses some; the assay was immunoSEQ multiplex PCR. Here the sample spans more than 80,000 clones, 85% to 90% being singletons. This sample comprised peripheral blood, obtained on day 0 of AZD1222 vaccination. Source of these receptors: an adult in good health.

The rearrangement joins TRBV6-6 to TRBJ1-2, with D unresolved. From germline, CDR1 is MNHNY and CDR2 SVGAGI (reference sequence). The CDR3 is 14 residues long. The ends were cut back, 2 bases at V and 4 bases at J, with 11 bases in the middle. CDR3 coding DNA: TGTGCCAGCAGTTACCTTTCGGCGGGCTATGGCTACACCTTC. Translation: CASSYLSAGYGYTF.

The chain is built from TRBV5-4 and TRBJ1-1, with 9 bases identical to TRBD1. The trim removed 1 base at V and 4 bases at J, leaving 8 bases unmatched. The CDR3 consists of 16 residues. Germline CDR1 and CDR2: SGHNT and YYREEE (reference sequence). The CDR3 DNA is TGTGCCAGCAGCTTGTTGGGCCGGGACAGGGCCACTGAAGCTTTCTTT. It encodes CASSLLGRDRATEAFF.

The CDR3 reads CAWSPIWDSEAFF. In nucleotides, the CDR3 is TGTGCCTGGAGTCCGATATGGGACAGTGAAGCTTTCTTT. This chain connects TRBV30 to TRBJ1-1, with 7 bases aligning to TRBD1. This CDR3 has 13 residues. J lost 7 bases, V lost 2 bases, and 7 bases had no gene match. Looked up from germline, CDR1 is GTSNPN and CDR2 is SVGIG (reference sequence).

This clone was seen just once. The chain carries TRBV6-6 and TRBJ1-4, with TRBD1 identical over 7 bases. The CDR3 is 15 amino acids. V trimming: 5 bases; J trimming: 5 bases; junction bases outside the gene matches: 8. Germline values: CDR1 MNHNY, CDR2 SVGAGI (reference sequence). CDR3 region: CASSVVGDSNEKLFF. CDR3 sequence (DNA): TGTGCCAGCAGTGTGGTAGGGGACAGCAATGAAAAACTGTTTTTT.

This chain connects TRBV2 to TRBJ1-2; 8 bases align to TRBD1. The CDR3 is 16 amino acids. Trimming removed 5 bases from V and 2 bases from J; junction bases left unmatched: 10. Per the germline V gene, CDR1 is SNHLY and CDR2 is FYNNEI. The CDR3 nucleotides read TGTGCCAGCAGTCCCGACAGGGGAAGGGGGAACTATGGCTACACCTTC. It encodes CASSPDRGRGNYGYTF.

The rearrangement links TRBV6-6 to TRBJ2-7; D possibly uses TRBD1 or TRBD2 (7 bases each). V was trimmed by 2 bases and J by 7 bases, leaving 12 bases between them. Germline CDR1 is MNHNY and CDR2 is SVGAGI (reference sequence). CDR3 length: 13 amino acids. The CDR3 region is CASSYPQGGEQYF. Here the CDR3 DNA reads TGTGCCAGCAGTTACCCCCAGGGGGGGGAGCAGTACTTC.

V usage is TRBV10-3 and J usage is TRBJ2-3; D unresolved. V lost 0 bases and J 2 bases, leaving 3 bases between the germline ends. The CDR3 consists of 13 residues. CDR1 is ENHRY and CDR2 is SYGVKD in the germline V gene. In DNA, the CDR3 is TGTGCCATCAGTGAGTCGACCACAGATACGCAGTATTTT. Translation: CAISESTTDTQYF.

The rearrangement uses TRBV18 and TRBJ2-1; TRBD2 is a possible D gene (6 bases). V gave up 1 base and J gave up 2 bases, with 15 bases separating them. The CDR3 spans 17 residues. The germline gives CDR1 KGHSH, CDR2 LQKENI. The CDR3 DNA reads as TGTGCCAGCTCACCACGAACGGGAGTGGGAGCCTACAATGAGCAGTTCTTC. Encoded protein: CASSPRTGVGAYNEQFF.

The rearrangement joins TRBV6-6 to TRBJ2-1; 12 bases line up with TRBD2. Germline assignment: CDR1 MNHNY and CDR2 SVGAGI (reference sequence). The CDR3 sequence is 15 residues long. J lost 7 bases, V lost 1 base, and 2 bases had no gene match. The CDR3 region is CASSYFGLAGNEQFF. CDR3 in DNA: TGTGCCAGCAGTTACTTTGGACTAGCGGGGAATGAGCAGTTCTTC.

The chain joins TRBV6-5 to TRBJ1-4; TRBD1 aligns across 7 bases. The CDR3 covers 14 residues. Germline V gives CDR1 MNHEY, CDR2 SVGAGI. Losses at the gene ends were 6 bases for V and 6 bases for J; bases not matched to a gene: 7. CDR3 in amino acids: CASSPDRVYEKLFF. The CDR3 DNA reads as TGTGCCAGCAGCCCAGACAGGGTGTATGAAAAACTGTTTTTT.

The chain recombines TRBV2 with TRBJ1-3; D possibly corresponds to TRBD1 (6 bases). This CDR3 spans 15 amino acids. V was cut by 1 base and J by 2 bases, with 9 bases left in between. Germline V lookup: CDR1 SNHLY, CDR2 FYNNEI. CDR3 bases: TGTGCCAGCAGTGAAGACGGGGGGCCTGGAAACACCATATATTTT. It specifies CASSEDGGPGNTIYF.

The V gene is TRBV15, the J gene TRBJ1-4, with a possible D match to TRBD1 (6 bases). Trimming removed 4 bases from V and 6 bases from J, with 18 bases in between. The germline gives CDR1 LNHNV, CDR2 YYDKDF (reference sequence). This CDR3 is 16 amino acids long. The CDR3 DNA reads TGTGCCACCAGCACCCTCTGGCCAGGGGCGTATGAAAAACTGTTTTTT. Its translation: CATSTLWPGAYEKLFF.